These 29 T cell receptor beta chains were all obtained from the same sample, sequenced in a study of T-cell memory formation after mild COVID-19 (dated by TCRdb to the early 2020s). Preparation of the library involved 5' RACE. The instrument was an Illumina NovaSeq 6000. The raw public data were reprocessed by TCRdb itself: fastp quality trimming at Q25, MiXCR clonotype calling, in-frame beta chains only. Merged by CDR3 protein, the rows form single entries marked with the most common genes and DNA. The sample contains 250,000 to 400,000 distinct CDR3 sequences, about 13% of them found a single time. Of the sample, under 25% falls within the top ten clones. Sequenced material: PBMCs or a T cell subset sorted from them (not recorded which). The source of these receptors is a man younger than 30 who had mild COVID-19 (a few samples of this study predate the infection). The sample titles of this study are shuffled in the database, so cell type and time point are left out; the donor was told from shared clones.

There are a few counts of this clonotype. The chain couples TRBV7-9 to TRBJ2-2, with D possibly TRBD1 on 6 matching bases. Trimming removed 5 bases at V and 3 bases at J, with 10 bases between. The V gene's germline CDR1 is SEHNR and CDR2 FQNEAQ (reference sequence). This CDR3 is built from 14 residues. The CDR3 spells CASSITGYTGELFF. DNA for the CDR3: TGTGCCAGCAGCATAACAGGGTACACCGGGGAGCTGTTTTTT.

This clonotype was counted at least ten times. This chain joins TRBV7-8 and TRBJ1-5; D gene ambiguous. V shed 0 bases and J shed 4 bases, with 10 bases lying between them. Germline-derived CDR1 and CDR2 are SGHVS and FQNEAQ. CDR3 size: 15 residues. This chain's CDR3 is CASSLAGIFNQPQHF. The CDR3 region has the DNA TGTGCCAGCAGCTTAGCGGGGATTTTTAATCAGCCCCAGCATTTT. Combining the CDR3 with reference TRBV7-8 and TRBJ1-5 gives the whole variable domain GAGVSQSPRYKVAKRGQDVALRCDPISGHVSLFWYQQALGQGPEFLTYFQNEAQLDKSGLPSDRFFAERPEGSVSTLKIQRTQQEDSAVYLCASSLAGIFNQPQHFGDGTRLSIL.

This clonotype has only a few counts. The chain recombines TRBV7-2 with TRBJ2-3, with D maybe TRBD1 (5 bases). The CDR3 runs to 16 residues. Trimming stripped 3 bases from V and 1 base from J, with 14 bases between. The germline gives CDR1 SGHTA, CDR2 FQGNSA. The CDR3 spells CASSFTTVPGTDTQYF. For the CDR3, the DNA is TGTGCCAGCAGCTTCACGACAGTCCCGGGCACAGATACGCAGTATTTT.

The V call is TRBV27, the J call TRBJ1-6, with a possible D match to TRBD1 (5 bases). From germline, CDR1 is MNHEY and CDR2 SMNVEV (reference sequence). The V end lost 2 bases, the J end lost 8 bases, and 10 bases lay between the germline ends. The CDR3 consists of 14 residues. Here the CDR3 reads CASSLGDVYSPLHF. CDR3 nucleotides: TGTGCCAGCAGTTTAGGGGACGTATATTCACCCCTCCACTTT.

In DNA, the CDR3 is TGTGCCAGCAGCTTCTCCGGCGGGGGGTTAGTTAATGAGCAGTTCTTC. Encoded protein: CASSFSGGGLVNEQFF. The gene calls are TRBV7-2 and TRBJ2-1, with 8 bases fitting TRBD2. The CDR3 is made up of 16 amino acids. J gave up 7 bases and V 3 bases, and 11 bases lay outside the gene matches. CDR1 and CDR2 from the germline V gene are SGHTA and FQGNSA.

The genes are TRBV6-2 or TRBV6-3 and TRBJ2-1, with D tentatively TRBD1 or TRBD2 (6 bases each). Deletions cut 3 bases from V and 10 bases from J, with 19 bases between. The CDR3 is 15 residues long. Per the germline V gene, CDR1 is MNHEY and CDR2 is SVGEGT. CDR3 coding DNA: TGTGCCAGCAGTTATGTCAGGGGAGGATTCGGGGAGCAGTTCTTC. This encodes CASSYVRGGFGEQFF.

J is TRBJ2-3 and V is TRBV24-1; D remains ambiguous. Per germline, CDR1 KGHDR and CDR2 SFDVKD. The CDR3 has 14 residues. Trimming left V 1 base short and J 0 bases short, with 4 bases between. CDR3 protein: CATSDFKSTDTQYF. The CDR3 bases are TGTGCCACCAGTGATTTTAAGAGCACAGATACGCAGTATTTT.

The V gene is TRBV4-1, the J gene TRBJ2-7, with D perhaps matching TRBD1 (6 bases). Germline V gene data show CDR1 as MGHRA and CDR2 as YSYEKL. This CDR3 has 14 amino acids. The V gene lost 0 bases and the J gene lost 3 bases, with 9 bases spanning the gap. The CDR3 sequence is CASSQEGTNYEQYF. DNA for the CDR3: TGCGCCAGCAGCCAAGAAGGGACAAACTACGAGCAGTACTTC.

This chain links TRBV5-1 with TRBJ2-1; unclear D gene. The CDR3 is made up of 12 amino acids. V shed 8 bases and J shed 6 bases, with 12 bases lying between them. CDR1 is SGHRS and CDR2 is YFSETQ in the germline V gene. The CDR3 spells CARLAKGNEQFF. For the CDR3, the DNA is TGCGCCAGACTGGCTAAGGGCAATGAGCAGTTCTTC.

The CDR3 bases are TGCAGTGCTAGAGCCCCCCTCTCCTACGAGCAGTACGTC. Amino acids: CSARAPLSYEQYV. The chain combines TRBV20-1 with TRBJ2-7; D remains unclear. V was cut by 1 base and J by 0 bases, with 7 bases left in between. Per the germline V gene, CDR1 is DFQATT and CDR2 is SNEGSKA (reference sequence). The CDR3 has 13 amino acids.

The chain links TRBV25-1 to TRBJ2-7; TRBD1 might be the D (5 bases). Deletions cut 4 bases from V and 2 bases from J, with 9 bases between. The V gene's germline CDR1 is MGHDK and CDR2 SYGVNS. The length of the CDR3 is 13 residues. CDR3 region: CASSARTTYEQYF. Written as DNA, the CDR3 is TGTGCCAGCAGTGCCCGGACAACCTACGAGCAGTACTTC.

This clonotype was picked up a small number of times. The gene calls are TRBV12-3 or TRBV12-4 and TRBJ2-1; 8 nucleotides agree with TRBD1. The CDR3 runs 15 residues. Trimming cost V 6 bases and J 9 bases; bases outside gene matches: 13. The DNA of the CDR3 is TGTGCCAGCAGAGGGGCTCAGGGGGCAGGTGGTGAGCAGTTCTTC. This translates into CASRGAQGAGGEQFF.

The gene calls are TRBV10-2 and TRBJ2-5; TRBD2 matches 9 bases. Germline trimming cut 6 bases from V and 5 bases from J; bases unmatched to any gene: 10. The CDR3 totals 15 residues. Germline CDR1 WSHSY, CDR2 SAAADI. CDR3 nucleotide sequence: TGCGCCAGCAGACAGGGACTAGCTGTAGGCGAGACCCAGTACTTC. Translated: CASRQGLAVGETQYF.

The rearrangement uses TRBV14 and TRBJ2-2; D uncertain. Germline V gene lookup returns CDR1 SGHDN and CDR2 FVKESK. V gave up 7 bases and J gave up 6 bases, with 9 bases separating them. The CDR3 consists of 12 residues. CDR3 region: CASKSPPGELFF. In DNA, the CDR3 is TGTGCCAGCAAGAGCCCCCCCGGGGAGCTGTTTTTT.

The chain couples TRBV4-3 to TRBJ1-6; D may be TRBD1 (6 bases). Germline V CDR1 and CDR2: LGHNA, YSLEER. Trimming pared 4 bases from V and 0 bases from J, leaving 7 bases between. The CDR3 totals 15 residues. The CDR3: CASSPTGSYNSPLHF. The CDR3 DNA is TGCGCCAGCAGCCCGACAGGCTCCTATAATTCACCCCTCCACTTT.

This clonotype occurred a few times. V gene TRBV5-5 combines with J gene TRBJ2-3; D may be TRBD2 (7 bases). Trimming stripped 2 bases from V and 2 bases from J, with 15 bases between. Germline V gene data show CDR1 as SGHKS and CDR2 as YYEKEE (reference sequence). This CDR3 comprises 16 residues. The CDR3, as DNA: TGTGCCAGCAGCTTAGGGGGGAGGGGGTCCACAGATACGCAGTATTTT. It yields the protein CASSLGGRGSTDTQYF.

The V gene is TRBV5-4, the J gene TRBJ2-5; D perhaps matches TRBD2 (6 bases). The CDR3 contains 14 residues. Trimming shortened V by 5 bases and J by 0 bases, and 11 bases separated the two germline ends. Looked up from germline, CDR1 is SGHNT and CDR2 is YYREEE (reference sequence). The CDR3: CASRLTGDQETQYF. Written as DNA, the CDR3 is TGTGCCAGCAGGCTCACGGGGGACCAAGAGACCCAGTACTTC.

Here the CDR3 DNA reads TGTGCCAGCTACAGACCGAGAAAGGGGGAGCAGTACGTC. This codes for CASYRPRKGEQYV. This rearrangement joins TRBV2 to TRBJ2-7; D is perhaps TRBD1 (5 bases). Germline V gene sequence: CDR1 SNHLY, CDR2 FYNNEI. V was trimmed by 8 bases and J by 7 bases, leaving 18 bases between them. This CDR3 has 13 amino acids.

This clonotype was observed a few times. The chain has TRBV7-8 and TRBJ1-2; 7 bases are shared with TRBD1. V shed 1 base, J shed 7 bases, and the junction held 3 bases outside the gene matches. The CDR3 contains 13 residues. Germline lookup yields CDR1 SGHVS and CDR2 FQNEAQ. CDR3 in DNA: TGTGCCAGCAGCTTAGGAGGGGACAGTGGCTACACCTTC. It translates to CASSLGGDSGYTF.

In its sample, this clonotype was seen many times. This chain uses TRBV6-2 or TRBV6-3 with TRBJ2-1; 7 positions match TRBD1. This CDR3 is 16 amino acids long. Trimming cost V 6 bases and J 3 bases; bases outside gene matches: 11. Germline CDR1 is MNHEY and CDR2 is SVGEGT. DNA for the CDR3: TGTGCCAGCAGCCGAACGGGACAGCTACTCTACAATGAGCAGTTCTTC. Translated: CASSRTGQLLYNEQFF.

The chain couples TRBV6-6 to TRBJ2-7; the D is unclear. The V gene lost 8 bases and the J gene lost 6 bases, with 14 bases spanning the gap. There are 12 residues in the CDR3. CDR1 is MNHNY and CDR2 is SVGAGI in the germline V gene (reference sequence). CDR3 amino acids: CASSAGPIEQYF. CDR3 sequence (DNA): TGTGCCAGCTCCGCCGGACCGATCGAGCAGTACTTC.

The chain's CDR3 is CASSASPGLALVEQFF. In nucleotides, the CDR3 is TGCGCCAGCAGCGCGAGTCCGGGACTTGCTCTAGTCGAGCAGTTCTTC. The rearrangement uses TRBV5-1 and TRBJ2-1; a weak D match, TRBD2 (6 bases). CDR1 and CDR2 (germline): SGHRS, YFSETQ. V lost 4 bases and J lost 10, with 24 bases in between. The CDR3 covers 16 residues.

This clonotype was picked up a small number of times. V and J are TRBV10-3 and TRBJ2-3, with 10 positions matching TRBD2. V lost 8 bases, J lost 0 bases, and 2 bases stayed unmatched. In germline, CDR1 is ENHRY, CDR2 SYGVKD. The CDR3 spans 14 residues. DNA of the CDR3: TGTGCCATCCAGACTAGCGGGAGCACAGATACGCAGTATTTT. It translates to CAIQTSGSTDTQYF.

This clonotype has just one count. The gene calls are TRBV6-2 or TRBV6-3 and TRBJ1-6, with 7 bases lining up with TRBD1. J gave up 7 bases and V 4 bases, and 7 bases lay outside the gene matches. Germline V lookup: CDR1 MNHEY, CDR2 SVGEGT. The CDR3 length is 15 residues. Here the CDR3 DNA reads TGTGCCAGCAGTTTCCAGCACAGGGGAAATTCACCCCTCCACTTT. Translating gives CASSFQHRGNSPLHF.

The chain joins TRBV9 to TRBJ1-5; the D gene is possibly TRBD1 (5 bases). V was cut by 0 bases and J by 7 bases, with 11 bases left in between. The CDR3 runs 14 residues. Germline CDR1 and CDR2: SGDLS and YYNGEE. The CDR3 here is CASSVGGGKQPQHF. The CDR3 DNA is TGTGCCAGCAGCGTAGGTGGGGGAAAACAGCCCCAGCATTTT.

The CDR3 DNA reads as TGTGCCAGCAGCTCCATTGGACCGGTTAGCACAGATACGCAGTATTTT. It translates to CASSSIGPVSTDTQYF. This sequence joins TRBV7-2 and TRBJ2-3; D not certain. The CDR3 loop spans 16 amino acids. Germline-derived CDR1 and CDR2 are SGHTA and FQGNSA. Deletions cut 4 bases from V and 0 bases from J, with 14 bases between.

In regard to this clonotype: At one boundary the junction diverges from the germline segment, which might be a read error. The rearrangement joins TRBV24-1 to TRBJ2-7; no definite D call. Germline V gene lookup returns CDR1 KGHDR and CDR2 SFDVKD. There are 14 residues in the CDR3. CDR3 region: CATSDFSVKGKRSF. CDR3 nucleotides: TGTGCCACCAGTGATTTTTCTGTTAAGGGCAAACGAAGCTTC.

CDR3 DNA: TGCAGTGCTAGCGCTCGAGCGGGTAGCACAGATACGCAGTATTTT. It specifies CSASARAGSTDTQYF. This chain connects TRBV20-1 to TRBJ2-3; weak D call: TRBD2 (6 bases). The CDR3 is 15 amino acids. The germline V gene encodes CDR1 DFQATT and CDR2 SNEGSKA (reference sequence). Trimming took 3 bases from V and 0 from J, leaving 13 bases between them.

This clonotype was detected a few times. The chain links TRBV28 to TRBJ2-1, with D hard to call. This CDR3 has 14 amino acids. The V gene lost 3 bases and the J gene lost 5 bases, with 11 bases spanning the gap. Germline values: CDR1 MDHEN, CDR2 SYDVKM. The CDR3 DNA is TGTGCCAGCAGTTTTGTAGCTCCCCACAATGAGCAGTTCTTC. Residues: CASSFVAPHNEQFF.